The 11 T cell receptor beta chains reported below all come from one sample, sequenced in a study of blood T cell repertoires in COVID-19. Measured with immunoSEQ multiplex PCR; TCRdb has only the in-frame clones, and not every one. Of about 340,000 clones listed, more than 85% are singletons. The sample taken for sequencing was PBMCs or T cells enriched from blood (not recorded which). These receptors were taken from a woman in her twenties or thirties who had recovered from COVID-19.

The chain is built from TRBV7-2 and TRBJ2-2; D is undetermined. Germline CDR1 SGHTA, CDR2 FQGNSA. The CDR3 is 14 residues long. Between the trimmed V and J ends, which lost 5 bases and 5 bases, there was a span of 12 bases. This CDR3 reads CASSPTIRTGELFF. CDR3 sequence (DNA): TGTGCCAGCAGCCCCACTATCCGGACCGGGGAGCTGTTTTTT.

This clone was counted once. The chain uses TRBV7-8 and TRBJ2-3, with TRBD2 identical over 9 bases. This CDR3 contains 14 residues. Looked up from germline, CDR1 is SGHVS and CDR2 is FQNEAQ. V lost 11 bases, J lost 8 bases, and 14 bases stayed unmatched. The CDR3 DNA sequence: TGTGCCGCCTCCCCCGCTAGCGGGGATCGTACGCAGTATTTT. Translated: CAASPASGDRTQYF.

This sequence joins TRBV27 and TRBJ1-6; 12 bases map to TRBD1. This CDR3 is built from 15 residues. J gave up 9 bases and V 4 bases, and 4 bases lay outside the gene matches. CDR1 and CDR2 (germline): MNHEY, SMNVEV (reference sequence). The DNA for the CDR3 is TGTGCCAGCAGTTCCTTGGGACAGGGGGCTTCACCCCTCCACTTT. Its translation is CASSSLGQGASPLHF.

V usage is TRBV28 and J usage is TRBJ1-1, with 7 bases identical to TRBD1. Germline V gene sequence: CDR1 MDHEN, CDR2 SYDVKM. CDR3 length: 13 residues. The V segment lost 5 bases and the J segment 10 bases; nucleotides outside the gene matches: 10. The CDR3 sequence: CASSAGTAVGAFF. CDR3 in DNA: TGTGCCAGCAGTGCCGGGACAGCGGTAGGAGCTTTCTTT.

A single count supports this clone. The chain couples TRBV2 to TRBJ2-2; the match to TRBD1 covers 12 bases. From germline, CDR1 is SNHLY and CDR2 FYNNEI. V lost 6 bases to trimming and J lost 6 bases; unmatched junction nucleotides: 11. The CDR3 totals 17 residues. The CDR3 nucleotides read TGTGCCAGCAGACTATCCTCAGGGACAGGGGGCTCCGGGGAGCTGTTTTTT. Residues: CASRLSSGTGGSGELFF.

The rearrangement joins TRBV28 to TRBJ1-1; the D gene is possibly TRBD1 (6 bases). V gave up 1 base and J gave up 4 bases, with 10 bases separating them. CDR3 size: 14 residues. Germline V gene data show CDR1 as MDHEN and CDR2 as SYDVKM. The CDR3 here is CASSLSVGGTEAFF. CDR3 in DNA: TGTGCCAGCAGTTTATCAGTAGGGGGCACTGAAGCTTTCTTT.

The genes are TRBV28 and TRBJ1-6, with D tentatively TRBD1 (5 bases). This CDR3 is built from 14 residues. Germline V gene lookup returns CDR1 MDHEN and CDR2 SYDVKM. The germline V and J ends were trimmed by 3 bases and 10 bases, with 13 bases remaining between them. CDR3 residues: CASSLGGIGSPLHF. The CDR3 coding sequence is TGTGCCAGCAGTTTGGGGGGGATTGGCTCACCCCTCCACTTT.

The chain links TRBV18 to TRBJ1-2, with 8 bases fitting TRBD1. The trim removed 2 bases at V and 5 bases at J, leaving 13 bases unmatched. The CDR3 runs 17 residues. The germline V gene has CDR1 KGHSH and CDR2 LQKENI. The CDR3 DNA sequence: TGTGCCAGCTCACCATCCCGGCTGGACAGGGATCGGTATGGCTACACCTTC. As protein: CASSPSRLDRDRYGYTF.

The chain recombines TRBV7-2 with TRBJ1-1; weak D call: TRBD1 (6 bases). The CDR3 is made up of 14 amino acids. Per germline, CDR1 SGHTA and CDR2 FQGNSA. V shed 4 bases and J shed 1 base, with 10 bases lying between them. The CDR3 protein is CASSSTGTNTEAFF. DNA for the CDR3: TGTGCCAGCAGCTCAACAGGGACGAACACTGAAGCTTTCTTT.

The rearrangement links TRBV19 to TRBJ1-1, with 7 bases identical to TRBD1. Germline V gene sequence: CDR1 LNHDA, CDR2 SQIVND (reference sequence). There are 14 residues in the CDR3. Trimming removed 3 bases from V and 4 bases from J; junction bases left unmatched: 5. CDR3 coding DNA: TGTGCCAGTAGTATCAGGGGGAGCGGCACTGAAGCTTTCTTT. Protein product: CASSIRGSGTEAFF.

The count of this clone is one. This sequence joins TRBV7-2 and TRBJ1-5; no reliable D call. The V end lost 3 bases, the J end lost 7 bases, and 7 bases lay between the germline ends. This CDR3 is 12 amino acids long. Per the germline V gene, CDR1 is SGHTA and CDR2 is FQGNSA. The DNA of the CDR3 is TGTGCCAGCAGCTTGAGGGAACAGCCCCAGCATTTT. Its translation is CASSLREQPQHF.